This TCR beta chain was recovered during a study of cytomegalovirus exposure and HLA in healthy donors. Across the study: A prior analysis found about 120 million unique TCR beta sequences from approximately 200 million T cells.

General study results and limits: Later, an analysis showed that TCR beta chains associated with HLA were more clonally expanded than others that were equally common. Among the CMV-associated chains, a few were confirmed in vitro as specific for CMV antigens. Presence/absence analyses assumed roughly uniform sequencing depth across donors, which may not hold.

Primers for the PCR totalled 60 Vbeta and 13 Jbeta. Profiling relied on immunoSEQ multiplex PCR, and the TCRdb table lists in-frame clones only, not all of them. The sample records 100,000 to 150,000 clones, approximately 81% being singletons. With V trimmed by 4 bases and J by 6 bases, 9 bases remained unmatched. The CDR3 is made up of 14 amino acids. Germline V CDR1 and CDR2: MGHRA, YSYEKL. Comments on this clone: Its antigen is not identified.

This rearrangement joins TRBV4-1 to TRBJ2-7; TRBD1 agrees at 7 bases. The TCR originated in a man aged 18 to 29 in good health and CMV-seronegative. Sequenced: PBMCs. Written as DNA, the CDR3 is TGCGCCAGCAGCCCAACCAGGGGGTTTGGCGAGCAGTACTTC. Amino acid sequence: CASSPTRGFGEQYF.